Presented here are 8 T cell receptor beta chains from one specimen sequenced in a study of blood T cell repertoires in COVID-19. Produced via immunoSEQ multiplex PCR; TCRdb's table is partial and in-frame only. The sample lists over 30,000 clones, 90% occurring once. Sequenced: peripheral blood. Every receptor here comes from a man between 70 and 80 years old with acute or convalescent COVID-19.

The chain combines TRBV3-1 (or the pseudogene TRBV3-2) with TRBJ1-1, with D perhaps TRBD1 (5 bases). Germline CDR1 is LGHDT and CDR2 is YNNKEL (reference sequence). This CDR3 has 14 residues. V was pared by 3 bases and J by 3 bases, with 11 bases between. The CDR3 DNA reads TGTGCCAGCAGCCATAGGACACCTGACACTGAAGCTTTCTTT. Translation gives CASSHRTPDTEAFF.

This chain connects TRBV18 to TRBJ1-6; tentative D call: TRBD1 (5 bases). The CDR3 has 15 residues. Germline CDR1 reads KGHSH; CDR2 reads LQKENI. V was pared by 3 bases and J by 4 bases, with 10 bases between. Here the CDR3 reads CASSPGQGYNSPLHF. The CDR3 DNA follows: TGTGCCAGCTCACCGGGTCAGGGATATAATTCACCCCTCCACTTT. Based on the CDR3 plus reference TRBV18 and TRBJ1-6, the full variable domain is NAGVMQNPRHLVRRRGQEARLRCSPMKGHSHVYWYRQLPEEGLKFMVYLQKENIIDESGMPKERFSAEFPKEGPSILRIQQVVRGDSAAYFCASSPGQGYNSPLHFGNGTRLTVT.

This chain joins TRBV10-1 and TRBJ2-1, with 10 nucleotides matching TRBD2. V dropped 8 bases and J dropped 4; count of bases not matched to a gene: 23. The CDR3 sequence is 20 residues long. Looked up from germline, CDR1 is WNHNN and CDR2 is SYGVQD (reference sequence). The CDR3 sequence is CASLLPGQPSLAGAYNEQFF. For the CDR3, the DNA is TGCGCCAGCCTTTTGCCGGGACAGCCATCCCTAGCGGGAGCTTACAATGAGCAGTTCTTC.

The V call is TRBV27, the J call TRBJ1-2, with 7 bases fitting TRBD1. The CDR3 contains 14 residues. V shed 4 bases, J shed 4 bases, and the junction held 6 bases outside the gene matches. Germline V gene data show CDR1 as MNHEY and CDR2 as SMNVEV (reference sequence). This CDR3 is CASSSDRDPYGYTF. CDR3 in DNA: TGTGCCAGCAGTTCCGACAGGGATCCCTATGGCTACACCTTC.

The rearrangement joins TRBV7-2 to TRBJ2-7; no definite D call. Germline-derived CDR1 and CDR2 are SGHTA and FQGNSA. The CDR3 runs 13 residues. Between the trimmed V and J ends, which lost 1 base and 6 bases, there was a span of 10 bases. CDR3 in amino acids: CASSLERQVEQYF. The CDR3 coding sequence is TGTGCCAGCAGCTTAGAAAGGCAGGTCGAGCAGTACTTC.

The CDR3 protein is CASSLGTSGRNTQYF. Here the CDR3 DNA reads TGTGCCAGCAGCCTAGGGACTAGCGGGAGAAATACGCAGTATTTT. The chain carries TRBV9 and TRBJ2-3; TRBD2 aligns across 14 bases. Germline assignment: CDR1 SGDLS and CDR2 YYNGEE. The CDR3 extends over 15 amino acids. Unmatched junction bases numbered 5, after V lost 4 bases and J lost 7 bases.

This clone was counted between two and nine times. The chain employs TRBV5-1 and TRBJ2-1; 13 nucleotides line up with TRBD2. Germline V gene lookup returns CDR1 SGHRS and CDR2 YFSETQ. V lost 2 bases and J lost 7; bases outside the gene matches: 12. The CDR3 consists of 18 residues. DNA of the CDR3: TGCGCCAGCAGCTTTAGCGATCCGGGACTAGCGGGAATTAATGAGCAGTTCTTC. Translated, it gives CASSFSDPGLAGINEQFF.

The rearrangement links TRBV28 to TRBJ1-3; D is uncertain. This CDR3 contains 13 residues. V was clipped by 1 base and J by 2 bases, with 3 bases between them. Germline V gene lookup returns CDR1 MDHEN and CDR2 SYDVKM. CDR3 nucleotide sequence: TGTGCCAGCAGTTTATCCGCTGGAAACACCATATATTTT. Encoded protein: CASSLSAGNTIYF.